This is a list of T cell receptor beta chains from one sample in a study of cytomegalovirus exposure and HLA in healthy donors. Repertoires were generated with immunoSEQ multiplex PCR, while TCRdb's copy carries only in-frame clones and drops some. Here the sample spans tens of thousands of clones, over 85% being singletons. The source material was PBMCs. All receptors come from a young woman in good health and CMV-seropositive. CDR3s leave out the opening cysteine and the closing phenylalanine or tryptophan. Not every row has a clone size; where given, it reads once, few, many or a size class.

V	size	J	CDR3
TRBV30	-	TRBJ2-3	ACGQGRVEDTQY
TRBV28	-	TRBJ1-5	ASSWTGKGRQPQH
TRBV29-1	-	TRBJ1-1	SVGPGQGATEAF
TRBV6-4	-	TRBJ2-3	ASRPQGPADTQY
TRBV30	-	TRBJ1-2	AWSVLGYGYT
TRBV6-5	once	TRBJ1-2	ASRRGELGYT
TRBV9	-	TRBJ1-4	ASSVGTAVNEKLF
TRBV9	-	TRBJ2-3	ASSQSLPRTSGGVSDTQY
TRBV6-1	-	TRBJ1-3	ASSEQGYGNTIY
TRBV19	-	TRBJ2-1	ASSLTGNSYNEQF
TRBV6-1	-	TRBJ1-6	ASSAGRQGQSSYNSPLH
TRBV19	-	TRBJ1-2	ASSVGQGANYGYT
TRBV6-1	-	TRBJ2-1	ASSEGRGSYNEQF
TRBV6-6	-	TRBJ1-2	ASSLDSRTLPYGYT
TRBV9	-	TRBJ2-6	ASSYTTGLSGANVLT
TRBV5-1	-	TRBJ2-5	ASSLGGGQETQY
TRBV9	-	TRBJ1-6	ASSAEGQSSDSPLH
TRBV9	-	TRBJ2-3	ASSARDRGDTQY
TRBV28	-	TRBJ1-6	ASGTGPSPLH
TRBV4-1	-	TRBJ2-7	ASSQGQNLYEQY
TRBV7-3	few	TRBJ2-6	ASRQGSGANVLT
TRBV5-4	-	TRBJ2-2	ASRFGGVGGTGELF
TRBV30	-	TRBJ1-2	AWGRDRGPHGYT
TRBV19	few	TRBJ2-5	ASATSRQETQY
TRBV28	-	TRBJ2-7	ASSFMTGDAYEQY
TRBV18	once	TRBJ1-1	ASSLAGGAEAF
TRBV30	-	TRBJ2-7	AWSSSGHEQY
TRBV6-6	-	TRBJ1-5	ASRGQGDQPQH
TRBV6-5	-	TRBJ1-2	ASSYATENYGYT
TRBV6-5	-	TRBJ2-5	ASTSSTGGQETQY
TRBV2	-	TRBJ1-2	ASSEARDRTYGYT
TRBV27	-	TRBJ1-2	ASSFRTSTQGTNYGYT
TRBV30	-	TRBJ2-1	AWSVRGGSEQF
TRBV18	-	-	ASSRVAGGGTYEQY
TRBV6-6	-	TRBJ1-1	ASSYGRGRTEAF
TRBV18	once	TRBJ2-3	ASSPLSGGASTDTQY
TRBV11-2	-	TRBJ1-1	ASLGTDRGPAEAF
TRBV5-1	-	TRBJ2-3	ASSFPGSTDTQY
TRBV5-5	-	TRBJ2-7	ASSSPGTGAYEQY
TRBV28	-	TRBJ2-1	ASSLLAGYNEQF
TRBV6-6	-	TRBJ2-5	AGGRTQETQY
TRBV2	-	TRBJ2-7	ASRGGTYEQY
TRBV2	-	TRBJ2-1	ATLDSHRNEQF
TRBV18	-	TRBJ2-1	ASSPPYRQTYNEQF
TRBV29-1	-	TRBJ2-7	SVAGNSQY
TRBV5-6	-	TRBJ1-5	ASSGSGSNQPQH